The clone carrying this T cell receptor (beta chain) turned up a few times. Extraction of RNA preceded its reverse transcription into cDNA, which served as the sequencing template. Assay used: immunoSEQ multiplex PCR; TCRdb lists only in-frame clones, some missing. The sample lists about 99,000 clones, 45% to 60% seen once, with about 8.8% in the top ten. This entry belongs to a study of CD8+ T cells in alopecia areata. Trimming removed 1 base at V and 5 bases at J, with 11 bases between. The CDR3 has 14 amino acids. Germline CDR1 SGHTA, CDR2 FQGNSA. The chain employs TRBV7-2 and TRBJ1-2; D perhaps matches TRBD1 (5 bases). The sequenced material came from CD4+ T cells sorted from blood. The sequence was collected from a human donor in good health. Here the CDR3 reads CASSLEGRVYGYTF. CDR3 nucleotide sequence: TGTGCCAGCAGCTTAGAGGGGCGGGTTTATGGCTACACCTTC. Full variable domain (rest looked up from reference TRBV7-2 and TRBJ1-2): GAGVSQSPSNKVTEKGKDVELRCDPISGHTALYWYRQSLGQGLEFLIYFQGNSAPDKSGLPSDRFSAERTGGSVSTLTIQRTQQEDSAVYLCASSLEGRVYGYTFGSGTRLTVV.